The 28 T cell receptor beta chains reported below all come from one sample, sequenced in a study of T cell repertoires in cytomegalovirus infection. TCRdb reanalysed the reads using MiXCR and keeps one entry per CDR3 protein. The sample holds almost 500,000 distinct CDR3 sequences, over 9% seen once. Material: PBMCs. These receptor sequences come from a human donor in good health (CMV status not recorded). Some clones in this sample may be carry-over from other donors' samples.

Many counts were recorded for this clonotype. The chain is built from TRBV28 and TRBJ2-3; D is uncertain. Germline V gene lookup returns CDR1 MDHEN and CDR2 SYDVKM. Trimming left V 6 bases short and J 7 bases short, with 8 bases between. The CDR3 is 11 residues long. In DNA form, the CDR3 reads TGTGCCAGCAGGGGTACAAATACGCAGTATTTT. It translates to CASRGTNTQYF.

Points on this clonotype: Since a much larger clone is just one base distant, this may be a read error. This rearrangement joins TRBV28 to TRBJ1-1; 7 bases agree with TRBD1. The CDR3 is 14 amino acids. The germline V gene has CDR1 MDHEN and CDR2 SYDVKM. The CDR3 here is CASSLQGQRTKAFF. CDR3 nucleotide sequence: TGTGCCAGCAGTTTACAGGGACAGCGCACTAAAGCTTTCTTT.

V gene TRBV7-9 combines with J gene TRBJ2-7, with 7 bases that match TRBD2. Germline V gives CDR1 SEHNR, CDR2 FQNEAQ (reference sequence). The V gene end was trimmed by 5 bases and the J gene end by 5 bases; junction bases not matched to a gene: 15. The CDR3 loop spans 16 amino acids. CDR3 sequence reads: CASSIYPVGGSDEQYF. The CDR3, as DNA: TGTGCCAGCAGCATATACCCGGTGGGAGGGAGTGACGAGCAGTACTTC.

In regard to this clonotype: A single base separates this from a much larger clone, so it may be a read error. The chain carries TRBV10-3 and TRBJ2-1; the match to TRBD2 covers 7 bases. CDR3 size: 16 residues. CDR1 is ENHRY and CDR2 is SYGVKD in the germline V gene. In nucleotides, the CDR3 is TGTGCCATCAGTGATGGGGGGGTTTATAGCTACGATGAGCAGTTCTTC. Its protein is CAISDGGVYSYDEQFF.

This clonotype has ten or more counts. V usage is TRBV7-9 and J usage is TRBJ2-1; 9 positions agree with TRBD2. The germline V gene has CDR1 SEHNR and CDR2 FQNEAQ (reference sequence). J gave up 7 bases and V 4 bases, and 8 bases lay outside the gene matches. The CDR3 is made up of 15 amino acids. In nucleotides, the CDR3 is TGTGCCAGCAGCTCGGGACTAGCTCATACGAATGAGCAGTTCTTC. Amino acid sequence: CASSSGLAHTNEQFF.

This clonotype has a count of ten or more. The chain employs TRBV28 and TRBJ2-2; the D is unclear. Germline V gene lookup returns CDR1 MDHEN and CDR2 SYDVKM. V lost 8 bases to trimming and J lost 2 bases, with 3 bases between them. This CDR3 contains 11 residues. The CDR3 sequence is CASLNTGELFF. In DNA form, the CDR3 reads TGTGCCAGCCTAAACACCGGGGAGCTGTTTTTT.

The chain is built from TRBV20-1 and TRBJ2-7; 9 bases are shared with TRBD2. This CDR3 has 15 residues. The germline CDR1 and CDR2 sequences are DFQATT and SNEGSKA (reference sequence). With V trimmed by 0 bases and J by 2 bases, 5 bases remained unmatched. CDR3 region: CSARDLEREAYEQYF. The CDR3 DNA sequence: TGCAGTGCTAGAGATCTCGAGCGGGAGGCCTACGAGCAGTACTTC.

In this sample, this clonotype turned up a few times. The chain combines TRBV5-6 with TRBJ1-5; D is ambiguous. V lost 4 bases to trimming and J lost 7 bases, with 18 bases between them. This CDR3 has 15 residues. Germline V gene lookup returns CDR1 SGHDT and CDR2 YYEEEE. The CDR3 protein is CASSLLSVPAQPQHF. The CDR3 DNA reads as TGTGCCAGCAGCCTGCTTTCTGTCCCCGCCCAGCCCCAGCATTTT.

This clonotype was seen repeatedly, ten times or more. The chain combines TRBV7-3 with TRBJ2-3, with 10 bases matching TRBD2. This CDR3 contains 18 residues. CDR1 is SGHTA, CDR2 FQGTGA, per germline. V was clipped by 4 bases and J by 1 base; unmatched bases: 11. CDR3 coding DNA: TGTGCCAGCAGCTCGATCCCGCGGACTAGCGGTGGCACAGATACGCAGTATTTT. Translation: CASSSIPRTSGGTDTQYF.

This clonotype occurred many times. This sequence joins TRBV6-1 and TRBJ2-3; a possible D gene is TRBD1 (9 bases). Per germline, CDR1 MNHNS and CDR2 SASEGT. CDR3 size: 14 residues. Trimming took 10 bases from V and 2 from J, leaving 16 bases between them. The CDR3 is CATGGTGSTDTQYF. The DNA of the CDR3 is TGTGCCACGGGGGGGACAGGGTCCACAGATACGCAGTATTTT.

The chain combines TRBV19 with TRBJ1-2; D ambiguous. The CDR3 has 12 amino acids. The V end lost 5 bases, the J end lost 8 bases, and 12 bases lay between the germline ends. Germline CDR1 LNHDA, CDR2 SQIVND (reference sequence). The CDR3 region is CASSPDLGGYTF. DNA for the CDR3: TGTGCCAGTAGTCCAGACTTGGGGGGCTACACCTTC. Complete variable domain (other parts from reference TRBV19 and TRBJ1-2): DGGITQSPKYLFRKEGQNVTLSCEQNLNHDAMYWYRQDPGQGLRLIYYSQIVNDFQKGDIAEGYSVSREKKESFPLTVTSAQKNPTAFYLCASSPDLGGYTFGSGTRLTVV.

The CDR3 here is CSAIGTGNSPLHF. CDR3 DNA sequence: TGCAGTGCTATTGGGACAGGCAATTCACCCCTCCACTTT. The chain has TRBV20-1 and TRBJ1-6, with 8 bases lining up with TRBD1. The germline V gene encodes CDR1 DFQATT and CDR2 SNEGSKA (reference sequence). The CDR3 is made up of 13 amino acids. The trim removed 4 bases at V and 7 bases at J, leaving 3 bases unmatched.

This clonotype has a handful of counts. This rearrangement joins TRBV5-5 to TRBJ2-7, with no clear D. Trimming took off 3 bases at V and 6 bases at J, with 10 bases between the two ends. Germline V lookup: CDR1 SGHKS, CDR2 YYEKEE (reference sequence). This CDR3 contains 12 residues. The CDR3 nucleotides are TGTGCCAGCAGCTCAAGAGCAGGCGAGCAGTACTTC. It codes for CASSSRAGEQYF.

This clonotype was counted ten times or more. The chain is built from TRBV2 and TRBJ1-2; no definite D call. This CDR3 has 13 residues. The V end was cut by 6 bases, the J end by 1 base, with 9 bases between. Germline V gene sequence: CDR1 SNHLY, CDR2 FYNNEI. The CDR3 nucleotides are TGTGCCAGCAGCTCCCCAATTAACTATGGCTACACCTTC. Translating gives CASSSPINYGYTF. The variable domain in full, completed from reference TRBV2 and TRBJ1-2, reads EPEVTQTPSHQVTQMGQEVILRCVPISNHLYFYWYRQILGQKVEFLVSFYNNEISEKSEIFDDQFSVERPDGSNFTLKIRSTKLEDSAMYFCASSSPINYGYTFGSGTRLTVV.

The table lists this clonotype with many counts. The rearrangement uses TRBV20-1 and TRBJ2-5, with D uncertain. CDR1 and CDR2 from the germline V gene are DFQATT and SNEGSKA (reference sequence). The CDR3 loop spans 15 amino acids. The V gene lost 4 bases and the J gene lost 2 bases, with 17 bases spanning the gap. The CDR3 sequence: CSAMSLEDGQETQYF. The CDR3 DNA sequence: TGCAGTGCTATGTCGCTCGAGGATGGGCAAGAGACCCAGTACTTC.

This clonotype was found many times. The chain uses TRBV7-9 and TRBJ2-5; maybe TRBD2 (6 bases). V shed 4 bases and J shed 5 bases, with 20 bases lying between them. This CDR3 is built from 16 residues. Germline CDR1 is SEHNR and CDR2 is FQNEAQ (reference sequence). The CDR3 DNA is TGTGCCAGCAGCTCGACCCGCGGACGGGGGAAGGAGACCCAGTACTTC. Translating gives CASSSTRGRGKETQYF. The complete variable domain, with remaining parts taken from reference TRBV7-9 and TRBJ2-5, reads DTGVSQNPRHKITKRGQNVTFRCDPISEHNRLYWYRQTLGQGPEFLTYFQNEAQLEKSRLLSDRFSAERPKGSFSTLEIQRTEQGDSAMYLCASSSTRGRGKETQYFGPGTRLLVL.

This clonotype was counted many times. The CDR3 DNA is TGTGCCAGCAGCGTGACAGGGGGCTCGGGGAACACTGAAGCTTTCTTT. Translated: CASSVTGGSGNTEAFF. The rearrangement joins TRBV9 to TRBJ1-1, with 10 bases identical to TRBD1. This CDR3 is 16 amino acids long. The germline CDR1 and CDR2 sequences are SGDLS and YYNGEE. V was clipped by 2 bases and J by 1 base; unmatched bases: 5.

This clonotype was recorded at least ten times. This chain uses TRBV6-5 with TRBJ2-4; a possible D gene is TRBD1 (6 bases). Germline V lookup: CDR1 MNHEY, CDR2 SVGAGI. With 5 bases removed from V and 4 bases from J, the gap between germline ends came to 9 bases. The CDR3 has 13 amino acids. CDR3 region: CASSRTVKNIQYF. The CDR3 DNA reads as TGTGCCAGCAGTAGGACAGTTAAAAACATTCAGTACTTC.

This clonotype occurred many times. The V call is TRBV20-1, the J call TRBJ2-6, with 8 bases identical to TRBD1. This CDR3 comprises 18 residues. CDR1 and CDR2 from the germline V gene are DFQATT and SNEGSKA (reference sequence). J was trimmed by 0 bases and V by 3 bases; bases with no gene match: 10. CDR3 coding DNA: TGCAGTGCTAGGATCACAGGGGGTTCACCCTCTGGGGCCAACGTCCTGACTTTC. It encodes CSARITGGSPSGANVLTF.

In its sample, this clonotype was seen many times. The chain's CDR3 is CASSLGNSGRNEQFF. CDR3 coding DNA: TGTGCCAGCAGCTTAGGAAACAGCGGGAGGAACGAGCAGTTCTTC. The chain uses TRBV7-8 and TRBJ2-1; 9 bases fit TRBD2. Looked up from germline, CDR1 is SGHVS and CDR2 is FQNEAQ. CDR3 size: 15 residues. V lost 1 base to trimming and J lost 10 bases; unmatched junction nucleotides: 8.

This clonotype has ten or more counts. The V gene is TRBV5-5, the J gene TRBJ2-7; 7 nucleotides agree with TRBD2. With V trimmed by 5 bases and J by 0 bases, 11 bases remained unmatched. Germline V CDR1 and CDR2: SGHKS, YYEKEE (reference sequence). CDR3 size: 16 residues. CDR3 bases: TGTGCCAGCAGGCTTTCGGGGGGACCTAACTCCTACGAGCAGTACTTC. It is translated as CASRLSGGPNSYEQYF.

The table lists this clonotype with many counts. The genes are TRBV7-3 and TRBJ2-3; 9 bases match TRBD2. The V segment lost 4 bases and the J segment 1 base; nucleotides outside the gene matches: 6. Germline lookup yields CDR1 SGHTA and CDR2 FQGTGA. The CDR3 sequence is 16 residues long. CDR3 coding DNA: TGTGCCAGCAGCTCCCACCTAGCGGGACGCACAGATACGCAGTATTTT. This translates into CASSSHLAGRTDTQYF.

In its sample, this clonotype was seen many times. CDR3 DNA sequence: TGTGCCAGCAGCCAAGAGAACGGGAGGATAGATACGCAGTATTTT. Residues: CASSQENGRIDTQYF. The chain has TRBV14 and TRBJ2-3, with 7 bases that match TRBD2. V dropped 0 bases and J dropped 5; count of bases not matched to a gene: 5. The CDR3 loop spans 15 amino acids. Germline CDR1 and CDR2: SGHDN and FVKESK.

With respect to this clonotype: This clone may be a read error of a much larger clone one base away. CDR3 amino acids: CASSLGGGSAIF. CDR3 coding DNA: TGTGCCAGCAGTTTGGGGGGGGGCTCAGCTATCTTT. The genes are TRBV12-3 or TRBV12-4 and TRBJ1-1; possible D gene TRBD1, 6 bases. This CDR3 has 12 residues.

This clonotype has ten or more counts. The chain joins TRBV6-5 to TRBJ1-5, with TRBD1 matching over 7 bases. The CDR3 contains 14 residues. CDR1 is MNHEY, CDR2 SVGAGI, per germline. V dropped 6 bases and J dropped 3; count of bases not matched to a gene: 5. In nucleotides, the CDR3 is TGTGCCAGCAGCCGCGGGACAGACAATCAGCCCCAGCATTTT. Protein product: CASSRGTDNQPQHF.

In its sample, this clonotype was seen a few times. Here the CDR3 DNA reads TGTGCCAGCAGTTTGGGGACAGGGGAAAACATTCAGTACTTC. Translation: CASSLGTGENIQYF. The rearrangement uses TRBV27 and TRBJ2-4; the match to TRBD1 covers 10 bases. V shed 3 bases and J 5 bases; nucleotides not matched to a gene: 1. CDR1 and CDR2 (germline): MNHEY, SMNVEV (reference sequence). This CDR3 region has 14 residues.

V usage is TRBV7-9 and J usage is TRBJ2-3; D is possibly TRBD1 (5 bases). Trimming took off 4 bases at V and 2 bases at J, with 22 bases between the two ends. Looked up from germline, CDR1 is SEHNR and CDR2 is FQNEAQ (reference sequence). The CDR3 totals 18 residues. The CDR3 loop is CASSSPPGSAVTTDTQYF. Here the CDR3 DNA reads TGTGCCAGCAGCTCGCCCCCAGGGTCAGCAGTGACCACAGATACGCAGTATTTT.

This clonotype was recorded at least ten times. The chain links TRBV12-3 or TRBV12-4 to TRBJ2-1; 12 bases line up with TRBD2. V was clipped by 5 bases and J by 7 bases; unmatched bases: 15. There are 18 residues in the CDR3. The CDR3 here is CASSKTSGSLGFSNEQFF. For the CDR3, the DNA is TGTGCCAGCAGTAAGACTAGCGGGAGTTTGGGTTTTTCGAATGAGCAGTTCTTC.